This TCR beta chain was recorded in a study of cytomegalovirus exposure and HLA in healthy donors. Study context: There were 117 million unique TCR beta sequences, drawn from about 190 million T cells, in an earlier analysis.

Findings and limits, study-wide: Sequencing probably produced one cluster of sequence variants that were highly shared. Presence/absence analyses supposed approximately even sequencing depth among donors. A later analysis, which compared TCR beta chains of equal frequency, found the HLA-associated ones more clonally expanded.

The PCR used 60 Vbeta and 13 Jbeta primers. Data came from immunoSEQ multiplex PCR; TCRdb stores just in-frame clones and leaves some out. The table includes 150,000 to 200,000 clones, about 80% detected once. Note on this clone: The antigen is unknown.

Sequenced material: PBMCs. This clonotype was sampled from a young woman in good health and CMV-seropositive.

This CDR3 is CASSSSGQGDYGYTF. DNA of the CDR3: TGTGCCAGCAGCTCGTCGGGGCAGGGGGACTATGGCTACACCTTC. The chain combines TRBV7-6 with TRBJ1-2; 7 positions match TRBD1. The CDR3 runs to 15 residues. Germline V gene sequence: CDR1 SGHVS, CDR2 FNYEAQ. The J segment lost 3 bases and the V segment lost 4 bases, leaving 8 bases of the junction unmatched.